The T cell receptor beta chain under discussion was sequenced for a study of human T cells and chemical hapten exposure. Study-level information: The study enrolled mostly female patients with alopecia areata, totalis or universalis. Small differences in pooled library volume mainly drove the variation in TCR yields per sample.

Stated time point: pre-sensitization, week 0. Treatment meaning: therapeutic diphenylcyclopropenone sensitization with weekly scalp DPC. What the library attached to individual cDNA molecules were unique molecular identifiers. TCRdb reprocessed the RACE reads via MiXCR and lists one record per CDR3 protein. The data contain roughly 110,000 distinct CDR3 sequences, roughly 12% of them singletons. In the case of this clonotype: Antigen unknown.

The study's findings and limits: Expanded TCR counts at PT1 were positively correlated with the patch test score.

The ends were cut back, 6 bases at V and 3 bases at J, with 20 bases in the middle. This CDR3 is built from 17 residues. Sequenced material: whole blood, taken in connection with sensitization to the hapten diphenylcyclopropenone (DPC). The receptor's source is a woman between 50 and 59 years old with alopecia areata. Some clones in this sample may be carry-over from other donors' samples. The J gene is TRBJ2-2, the V gene TRBV12-3 or TRBV12-4, with D perhaps TRBD1 (6 bases). CDR3 coding DNA: TGTGCCAGCAGCACCCGACATTACAGGGAGCACACCGGGGAGCTGTTTTTT. Protein: CASSTRHYREHTGELFF.